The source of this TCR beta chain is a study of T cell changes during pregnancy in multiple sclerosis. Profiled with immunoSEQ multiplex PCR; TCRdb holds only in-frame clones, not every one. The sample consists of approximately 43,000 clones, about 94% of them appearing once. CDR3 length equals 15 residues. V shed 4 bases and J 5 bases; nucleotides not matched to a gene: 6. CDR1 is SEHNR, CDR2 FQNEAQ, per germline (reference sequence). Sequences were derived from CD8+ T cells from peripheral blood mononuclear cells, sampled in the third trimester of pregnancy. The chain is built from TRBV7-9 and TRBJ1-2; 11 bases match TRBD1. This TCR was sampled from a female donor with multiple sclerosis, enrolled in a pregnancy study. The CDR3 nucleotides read TGTGCCAGCAGCTCTGGGACAGGGGGAGAGTATGGCTACACCTTC. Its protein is CASSSGTGGEYGYTF.